Below, 31 T cell receptor beta chains from the same sample are listed, as sequenced in a study of blood T cell repertoires in COVID-19. Repertoires were generated with immunoSEQ multiplex PCR, while TCRdb's copy carries only in-frame clones and drops some. The table has hundreds of thousands of clones, roughly four fifths seen once. Sequencing was carried out using peripheral blood. Receptor source: an elderly woman with acute or convalescent COVID-19.

This chain links TRBV15 with TRBJ2-3; 7 nucleotides agree with TRBD1. CDR3 length: 16 residues. Trimming at V came to 3 bases and at J to 2 bases, leaving 8 bases not matched to a gene. Per the germline V gene, CDR1 is LNHNV and CDR2 is YYDKDF (reference sequence). In nucleotides, the CDR3 is TGTGCCACCAGCAGGACAGGGCGACTTCTCACAGATACGCAGTATTTT. As protein: CATSRTGRLLTDTQYF.

The rearrangement uses TRBV25-1 and TRBJ1-1, with D perhaps matching TRBD1 (5 bases). Germline CDR1 reads MGHDK; CDR2 reads SYGVNS. The CDR3 contains 13 residues. V shed 4 bases and J shed 4 bases, with 10 bases lying between them. The CDR3 DNA follows: TGTGCCAGCAGTGGACAGTTGGTCACTGAAGCTTTCTTT. It encodes CASSGQLVTEAFF.

The chain recombines TRBV5-1 with TRBJ2-7; 8 bases are shared with TRBD2. Per the germline V gene, CDR1 is SGHRS and CDR2 is YFSETQ. CDR3 length: 15 amino acids. After removal of 2 bases from V and 6 bases from J, the junction contained 10 bases not matched to a gene. The CDR3 loop is CASSFGAGDLSEQYF. Here the CDR3 DNA reads TGCGCCAGCAGCTTCGGAGCGGGAGACCTCTCCGAGCAGTACTTC.

The chain uses TRBV19 and TRBJ1-1; D gene unclear. The CDR3 consists of 13 residues. The V end lost 5 bases, the J end lost 3 bases, and 10 bases lay between the germline ends. The germline gives CDR1 LNHDA, CDR2 SQIVND (reference sequence). This CDR3 reads CASSVDTYTEAFF. Here the CDR3 DNA reads TGTGCCAGTAGTGTCGACACGTACACTGAAGCTTTCTTT.

The chain links TRBV4-2 to TRBJ2-7; 10 bases line up with TRBD2. CDR3 length: 15 residues. Per germline, CDR1 LGHNA and CDR2 YNFKEQ. The junction had 8 bases not matched to a gene; V was cut back by 3 bases and J by 6 bases. Written as DNA, the CDR3 is TGTGCCAGCAGCCAGGTCCGGCTAGCGGGGGTCGAGCAGTACTTC. This sequence encodes CASSQVRLAGVEQYF.

V is TRBV6-5 and J is TRBJ1-6; D remains ambiguous. Germline values: CDR1 MNHEY, CDR2 SVGAGI. V lost 6 bases and J 7 bases, leaving 13 bases between the germline ends. The CDR3 is 14 residues long. The CDR3 region is CASSQTWFNSPLHF. The CDR3 DNA follows: TGTGCCAGCAGCCAGACATGGTTCAATTCACCCCTCCACTTT.

The chain couples TRBV20-1 to TRBJ2-1; 7 nucleotides agree with TRBD2. This CDR3 is built from 15 residues. V trimming: 3 bases; J trimming: 7 bases; junction bases outside the gene matches: 12. The germline CDR1 and CDR2 sequences are DFQATT and SNEGSKA (reference sequence). CDR3 nucleotides: TGCAGTGCTAGTGATATCGGTGCTAGCGGTAATGAGCAGTTCTTC. Amino acids: CSASDIGASGNEQFF.

This chain uses TRBV7-8 with TRBJ1-6, with 8 nucleotides matching TRBD1. In germline, CDR1 is SGHVS, CDR2 FQNEAQ. This CDR3 spans 15 amino acids. V shed 1 base, J shed 7 bases, and the junction held 3 bases outside the gene matches. The CDR3 reads CASSLVDRGNSPLHF. The CDR3 nucleotides read TGTGCCAGCAGCTTAGTCGACAGGGGAAATTCACCCCTCCACTTT.

The chain carries TRBV19 and TRBJ2-5; D perhaps matches TRBD1 (6 bases). Between the trimmed V and J ends, which lost 6 bases and 6 bases, there was a span of 20 bases. This CDR3 region has 15 residues. Germline CDR1 reads LNHDA; CDR2 reads SQIVND (reference sequence). DNA for the CDR3: TGTGCCAGTAGCCAGGGTTTTGGGGGCGGTCAGACCCAGTACTTC. This gives the protein CASSQGFGGGQTQYF.

Points on this clone: Other DNA sequences in this sample translate to the same CDR3. The genes are TRBV18 and TRBJ2-1, with 9 bases that match TRBD2. Germline CDR1 is KGHSH and CDR2 is LQKENI. The CDR3 runs 14 residues. After removal of 1 base from V and 8 bases from J, the junction contained 3 bases not matched to a gene. The CDR3 reads CASSPLAGVDEQFF. CDR3 DNA sequence: TGTGCCAGCTCACCACTAGCGGGAGTGGATGAGCAGTTCTTC.

The chain employs TRBV2 and TRBJ1-6, with 8 bases matching TRBD1. V dropped 7 bases and J dropped 5; count of bases not matched to a gene: 4. Germline lookup yields CDR1 SNHLY and CDR2 FYNNEI. The length of the CDR3 is 14 residues. The CDR3 DNA reads as TGTGCCAGCAACGACAGGGGCCATAATTCACCCCTCCACTTT. It yields the protein CASNDRGHNSPLHF.

This rearrangement joins TRBV7-2 to TRBJ2-3; TRBD2 matches at 9 bases. Germline V gene sequence: CDR1 SGHTA, CDR2 FQGNSA. The CDR3 consists of 14 residues. The J segment lost 7 bases and the V segment lost 6 bases, leaving 8 bases of the junction unmatched. The CDR3 protein is CASRGAGGENTQYF. The CDR3 nucleotides read TGTGCCAGCAGGGGAGCGGGAGGAGAGAATACGCAGTATTTT.

The chain joins TRBV4-2 to TRBJ1-6; 9 nucleotides match TRBD1. After removal of 6 bases from V and 5 bases from J, the junction contained 8 bases not matched to a gene. Germline V lookup: CDR1 LGHNA, CDR2 YNFKEQ. CDR3 length equals 16 residues. In DNA form, the CDR3 reads TGTGCCAGCAGTCAGGACAGGGGAAGAAATAATTCACCCCTCCACTTT. Amino acid sequence: CASSQDRGRNNSPLHF.

The rearrangement uses TRBV20-1 and TRBJ1-6; the D is unclear. This CDR3 is 15 amino acids long. V was pared by 3 bases and J by 0 bases, with 9 bases between. Per the germline V gene, CDR1 is DFQATT and CDR2 is SNEGSKA (reference sequence). The CDR3 sequence: CSASERASYNSPLHF. DNA of the CDR3: TGCAGTGCTAGTGAGAGGGCCTCCTATAATTCACCCCTCCACTTT.

The chain employs TRBV5-1 and TRBJ2-3; perhaps TRBD2 as D (5 bases). CDR1 and CDR2 (germline): SGHRS, YFSETQ. There are 13 residues in the CDR3. Trimming pared 7 bases from V and 7 bases from J, leaving 16 bases between. CDR3 DNA sequence: TGCGCCAGCGCGGGTCTAAGGGAATATACGCAGTATTTT. Protein product: CASAGLREYTQYF.

The CDR3 DNA follows: TGTGCCAGCAGACCACGGGTGTTGGAGACCCAGTACTTC. Amino acids: CASRPRVLETQYF. The J gene is TRBJ2-5, the V gene TRBV6-5; D gene uncertain. There are 13 residues in the CDR3. V was shortened by 6 bases and J by 5 bases, with 13 bases between the two germline ends. Germline V gives CDR1 MNHEY, CDR2 SVGAGI.

CDR3 sequence (DNA): TGTGCCAGCAGCTTAGTAGTCAGGCAAGAGACCCAGTACTTC. Protein sequence: CASSLVVRQETQYF. The chain recombines TRBV7-9 with TRBJ2-5; D is uncertain. The CDR3 consists of 14 residues. Germline CDR1 is SEHNR and CDR2 is FQNEAQ (reference sequence). Trimming removed 1 base from V and 2 bases from J, with 8 bases in between.

This chain connects TRBV7-2 to TRBJ2-2; TRBD2 aligns across 10 bases. Germline V CDR1 and CDR2: SGHTA, FQGNSA. The trim removed 0 bases at V and 7 bases at J, leaving 5 bases unmatched. CDR3 length: 16 residues. The chain's CDR3 is CASSLALAGYGGELFF. Here the CDR3 DNA reads TGTGCCAGCAGCTTAGCACTAGCGGGATACGGCGGGGAGCTGTTTTTT.

The chain employs TRBV6-5 and TRBJ1-2; 10 bases line up with TRBD1. The CDR3 loop spans 15 amino acids. Germline values: CDR1 MNHEY, CDR2 SVGAGI. Unmatched junction bases numbered 9, after V lost 3 bases and J lost 8 bases. DNA of the CDR3: TGTGCCAGCAGTTATTCCGGGACAGGGGATCGAGGCTACACCTTC. This encodes CASSYSGTGDRGYTF.

The V call is TRBV5-6, the J call TRBJ2-7; a weak D match, TRBD2 (5 bases). CDR1 is SGHDT and CDR2 is YYEEEE in the germline V gene. The CDR3 sequence is 14 residues long. V was cut by 0 bases and J by 1 base, with 8 bases left in between. The CDR3 DNA reads as TGTGCCAGCAGCTTGGTACCGGGATCCTACGAGCAGTACTTC. Amino acids: CASSLVPGSYEQYF.

The chain links TRBV28 to TRBJ1-2; 8 bases line up with TRBD1. This CDR3 comprises 13 residues. CDR1 MDHEN and CDR2 SYDVKM come from the germline V gene. J was trimmed by 2 bases and V by 8 bases; bases with no gene match: 4. The CDR3 nucleotides are TGTGCCAGCCAGACAGGGGACAACTATGGCTACACCTTC. Encoded protein: CASQTGDNYGYTF.

Regarding this clone: At the DNA level, this CDR3 is encoded by other sequences in the same sample as well. The CDR3 DNA reads as TGTGCCAGCAGCCAAGGGGGCCTCACAGATACGCAGTATTTT. This sequence encodes CASSQGGLTDTQYF. The chain is built from TRBV4-2 and TRBJ2-3; possibly TRBD1 for D (5 bases). Deletions cut 1 base from V and 2 bases from J, with 7 bases between. The CDR3 is 14 residues long. Germline V gene sequence: CDR1 LGHNA, CDR2 YNFKEQ.

The rearrangement joins TRBV29-1 to TRBJ2-7, with D uncertain. Germline values: CDR1 SQVTM, CDR2 ANQGSEA. CDR3 length equals 11 residues. The V gene lost 2 bases and the J gene lost 7 bases, with 9 bases spanning the gap. The CDR3 loop is CSVESLGEQYF. As DNA, the CDR3 is TGCAGCGTTGAATCCCTAGGTGAGCAGTACTTC.

The sample holds a few counts of this clone. The rearrangement links TRBV28 to TRBJ2-1; 9 nucleotides align to TRBD1. Trimming took 5 bases from V and 10 from J; bases not matched to a gene: 15. CDR3 size: 16 residues. CDR1 is MDHEN and CDR2 is SYDVKM in the germline V gene. CDR3 bases: TGTGCCAGCAGTCATGGGTTGGGGACAGGGTCTGGCGAGCAGTTCTTC. This gives the protein CASSHGLGTGSGEQFF.

The V gene is TRBV6-5, the J gene TRBJ2-2; a possible D gene is TRBD1 (5 bases). V gave up 7 bases and J gave up 8 bases, with 8 bases separating them. Germline lookup yields CDR1 MNHEY and CDR2 SVGAGI. The CDR3 covers 11 residues. The CDR3 loop is CASNQGGELFF. In DNA, the CDR3 is TGTGCCAGCAATCAGGGAGGGGAGCTGTTTTTT.

The V and J genes are TRBV28 and TRBJ1-4, with 8 nucleotides matching TRBD1. J lost 1 base, V lost 6 bases, and 4 bases had no gene match. From germline, CDR1 is MDHEN and CDR2 SYDVKM. The CDR3 runs to 15 residues. The CDR3: CASRYDRGTNEKLFF. CDR3 nucleotides: TGTGCCAGCAGGTACGACAGGGGAACTAATGAAAAACTGTTTTTT.

The rearrangement links TRBV19 to TRBJ2-1; 12 bases match TRBD2. J gave up 9 bases and V 4 bases, and 10 bases lay outside the gene matches. From germline, CDR1 is LNHDA and CDR2 SQIVND (reference sequence). This CDR3 is 16 amino acids long. The CDR3 sequence is CASSNPSGGASVEQFF. The CDR3, as DNA: TGTGCCAGTAGTAACCCTAGCGGGGGGGCCTCGGTTGAGCAGTTCTTC. The full variable domain, its missing parts supplied by reference TRBV19 and TRBJ2-1, is DGGITQSPKYLFRKEGQNVTLSCEQNLNHDAMYWYRQDPGQGLRLIYYSQIVNDFQKGDIAEGYSVSREKKESFPLTVTSAQKNPTAFYLCASSNPSGGASVEQFFGPGTRLTVL.

The chain has TRBV7-3 and TRBJ2-1; D possibly corresponds to TRBD1 (6 bases). This CDR3 spans 17 amino acids. Trimming pared 4 bases from V and 2 bases from J, leaving 18 bases between. Looked up from germline, CDR1 is SGHTA and CDR2 is FQGTGA. As DNA, the CDR3 is TGTGCCAGCAGCTCCCTCGGGGTAGGGGGAACCTACAATGAGCAGTTCTTC. It translates to CASSSLGVGGTYNEQFF.

This clone was recorded only once. The chain employs TRBV28 and TRBJ1-1; 10 bases map to TRBD1. The CDR3 runs 16 residues. Germline V gene data show CDR1 as MDHEN and CDR2 as SYDVKM. J was trimmed by 0 bases and V by 4 bases; bases with no gene match: 5. CDR3: CASSSPGQGMNTEAFF. In DNA form, the CDR3 reads TGTGCCAGCAGTTCGCCGGGACAGGGGATGAACACTGAAGCTTTCTTT. The whole variable domain, filled in from reference TRBV28 and TRBJ1-1, reads DVKVTQSSRYLVKRTGEKVFLECVQDMDHENMFWYRQDPGLGLRLIYFSYDVKMKEKGDIPEGYSVSREKKERFSLILESASTNQTSMYLCASSSPGQGMNTEAFFGQGTRLTVV.

This chain connects TRBV14 to TRBJ1-3; D is uncertain. V lost 2 bases to trimming and J lost 1 base, with 6 bases between them. CDR1 SGHDN and CDR2 FVKESK come from the germline V gene. The CDR3 sequence is 14 residues long. Here the CDR3 DNA reads TGTGCCAGCAGCCAATGGCGGTCTGGAAACACCATATATTTT. Protein sequence: CASSQWRSGNTIYF.

The V and J genes are TRBV4-3 and TRBJ1-4; unclear D gene. CDR3 length: 14 residues. Per the germline V gene, CDR1 is LGHNA and CDR2 is YSLEER. Between the trimmed V and J ends, which lost 0 bases and 6 bases, there was a span of 8 bases. CDR3 DNA: TGCGCCAGCAGCCAAGATCTGGCAGATGAAAAACTGTTTTTT. Translation gives CASSQDLADEKLFF.